This T cell receptor (beta chain) was captured by sequencing in a study of blood T cell repertoires in COVID-19. Trimming left V 5 bases short and J 2 bases short, with 10 bases between. CDR3 length: 13 residues. CDR1 and CDR2 (germline): SGHRS, YFSETQ. Measured with immunoSEQ multiplex PCR; TCRdb has only the in-frame clones, and not every one. The table lists about 59,000 clones, around 70% of them singletons, with roughly 18% in the top ten. The specimen sequenced was peripheral blood. This clonotype was sampled from a woman aged 45-59 years with active or convalescent COVID-19. The chain is built from TRBV5-1 and TRBJ1-1, with D possibly matching TRBD1 (5 bases). The CDR3 spells CASRGRVNTEAFF. The CDR3 DNA sequence: TGCGCCAGCAGGGGCAGGGTAAACACTGAAGCTTTCTTT.